What follows describes a single T cell receptor (beta chain). The antigen is not known. Germline CDR1 reads SEHNR; CDR2 reads FQNEAQ (reference sequence). The CDR3 is made up of 12 amino acids. V lost 4 bases to trimming and J lost 4 bases, with 7 bases between them. The source of the sample is a study of cytomegalovirus exposure and HLA in healthy donors. Study at large: An analysis done earlier identified approximately 120 million unique TCR beta sequences from around 180 million T cells.

Study-wide points: A later analysis found that most CMV-associated TCR beta chains appeared HLA-restricted. There were reportedly fewer N-insertions in an Asian-associated ancestry cluster than the roughly 680-donor mean, in a later analysis. When a later analysis compared HLA-associated TCR beta chains with equally common others, the HLA-associated chains turned out to be more clonally expanded and to have lower generation probabilities.

PCR primers comprised 60 Vbeta and 13 Jbeta primers. Libraries were prepared by immunoSEQ multiplex PCR; TCRdb keeps only in-frame clonotypes and omits some of them. Counted here are about 130,000 clones, 72% occurring once; the ten biggest clones make up 3% to 4.5%. The receptor's source is a man younger than 45 in good health and CMV-seronegative. This chain connects TRBV7-9 to TRBJ1-2; maybe TRBD1 (5 bases). Material: PBMCs. The CDR3 reads CASSSTVYGYTF. CDR3 in DNA: TGTGCCAGCAGCTCGACAGTCTATGGCTACACCTTC. The full variable domain, its missing parts supplied by reference TRBV7-9 and TRBJ1-2, is DTGVSQNPRHKITKRGQNVTFRCDPISEHNRLYWYRQTLGQGPEFLTYFQNEAQLEKSRLLSDRFSAERPKGSFSTLEIQRTEQGDSAMYLCASSSTVYGYTFGSGTRLTVV.